These T cell receptor beta chains were read from a single sample in a study of long-term antiretroviral therapy in people with HIV. Profiled with immunoSEQ multiplex PCR; TCRdb holds only in-frame clones, not every one. The data contain 15,000 or so clones, about 81% of them singletons. Source: unsorted PBMCs, taken more than 3.1 years after starting antiretroviral therapy. Every receptor here comes from a woman aged 40 to 50 with HIV. Each CDR3 is given with its conserved first and last residue. The D gene is left open where the match is weak. Expanded clones are given a class, and other clones once, few, many or no size at all.

>NA|TRBJ1-2|TRBD1|TRBV27
CASSLRDRGASYGYTF
TGTGCCAGCAGTTTAAGGGACAGGGGAGCTAGCTATGGCTACACCTTC
>NA|TRBJ1-2|NA|TRBV30
CAWTLTNYGYTF
TGTGCCTGGACCTTGACTAACTATGGCTACACCTTC
>NA|TRBJ1-2|NA|TRBV10-3
CAISESGGVVAGYTF
TGTGCCATCAGTGAGTCGGGAGGGGTGGTTGCTGGCTACACCTTC
>few|TRBJ2-5|NA|TRBV10-2
CASTAASQETQYF
TGCGCCAGCACGGCAGCTAGTCAAGAGACCCAGTACTTC
>NA|TRBJ1-4|NA|TRBV10-1
CASSEGAGSEKLFF
TGCGCCAGCAGTGAAGGGGCTGGAAGTGAAAAACTGTTTTTT
>NA|TRBJ2-7|NA|TRBV4-1
CASSSPGLSSYEQYF
TGCGCCAGCAGCTCGCCGGGACTCAGCTCCTACGAGCAGTACTTC
>NA|TRBJ1-2|TRBD1|TRBV7-9
CASSDGQVILGYTF
TGTGCCAGCAGCGACGGACAGGTGATACTTGGCTACACCTTC
>NA|TRBJ2-1|NA|TRBV5-1
CASSYGVNEQFF
TGCGCCAGCAGCTACGGGGTGAATGAGCAGTTCTTC
>NA|TRBJ1-6|NA|TRBV19
CASSIDLGAVKNSPLHF
TGTGCCAGTAGTATAGATCTGGGGGCGGTGAAGAATTCACCCCTCCACTTT
>once|TRBJ2-1|TRBD2|TRBV6-6
CASSYGEGEQFF
TGTGCCAGCAGTTACGGGGAGGGTGAGCAGTTCTTC
>NA|TRBJ2-7|NA|TRBV30
CAWSVMWEQYF
TGTGCCTGGAGTGTTATGTGGGAGCAGTACTTC
>NA|TRBJ2-5|NA|TRBV6-5
CASSKRPYPGETQYF
TGTGCCAGCAGTAAGCGACCCTACCCCGGAGAGACCCAGTACTTC
>NA|TRBJ1-6|TRBD1|TRBV7-9
CASSPGQGGFNSPLHF
TGTGCCAGCAGCCCCGGACAGGGGGGATTTAATTCACCCCTCCACTTT
>NA|TRBJ2-3|NA|TRBV19
CASSFSRDQDTQYF
TGTGCCAGTAGTTTCAGTCGGGACCAAGATACGCAGTATTTT
>NA|TRBJ1-1|NA|TRBV5-1
CASSFIMNTEAFF
TGCGCCAGCAGCTTCATTATGAACACTGAAGCTTTCTTT
>few|TRBJ1-5|NA|TRBV2
CASSDDGVGNQPQHF
TGTGCCAGCAGTGACGACGGGGTTGGCAATCAGCCCCAGCATTTT
>NA|TRBJ1-5|NA|TRBV6-5
CASSFDGRRPQHF
TGTGCCAGCAGTTTCGACGGTAGACGGCCCCAGCATTTT
>NA|TRBJ2-1|TRBD2|TRBV18
CASSPPRAGGVYNEQFF
TGTGCCAGCTCACCGCCCCGGGCGGGGGGCGTCTACAATGAGCAGTTCTTC
>NA|TRBJ1-6|TRBD1|TRBV4-3
CASSQDRDRGTPLHF
TGCGCCAGCAGCCAAGATCGGGACAGGGGGACACCCCTCCACTTT
>once|TRBJ1-1|TRBD1|TRBV6-1
CASSERQGTITEAFF
TGTGCCAGCAGTGAGAGACAGGGGACAATCACTGAAGCTTTCTTT
>NA|TRBJ2-5|TRBD1|TRBV6-5
CASSYSGTGVFETQYF
TGTGCCAGCAGTTACTCGGGGACAGGGGTTTTTGAGACCCAGTACTTC
>NA|TRBJ1-2|NA|TRBV4-3
CASSPPGGVYGYTF
TGCGCCAGCAGCCCCCCCGGGGGGGTCTATGGCTACACCTTC
>NA|TRBJ1-2|TRBD1|TRBV30
CAWSQGGFYGYTF
TGTGCCTGGAGCCAAGGGGGCTTCTATGGCTACACCTTC
>NA|TRBJ2-1|NA|TRBV27
CASRLGTTNEQFF
TGTGCCAGCAGGCTTGGGACCACCAATGAGCAGTTCTTC
>NA|TRBJ1-5|TRBD1|TRBV5-1
CASSLTGGDNQPQHF
TGCGCCAGCAGCTTGACAGGGGGCGACAATCAGCCCCAGCATTTT
>NA|TRBJ2-5|TRBD2|TRBV5-4
CASSLPGGGGETQYF
TGTGCCAGCAGCCTACCGGGGGGAGGCGGTGAGACCCAGTACTTC
>NA|TRBJ1-2|NA|TRBV6-5
CASSYSRTAYYGYTF
TGTGCCAGCAGTTACTCAAGGACAGCTTACTATGGCTACACCTTC
>NA|TRBJ2-1|NA|TRBV6-5
CASSSRRGTNEQFF
TGTGCCAGCAGTAGCCGGCGGGGCACCAATGAGCAGTTCTTC
>once|TRBJ2-3|NA|TRBV4-3
CASSQGAGPDSTDTQYF
TGCGCCAGCAGCCAAGGCGCGGGGCCGGATAGCACAGATACGCAGTATTTT
>few|TRBJ1-6|TRBD1|TRBV6-5
CASSPRQGARSPLHF
TGTGCCAGCAGTCCCCGACAGGGGGCCAGGTCACCCCTCCACTTT
>NA|TRBJ2-3|TRBD2|TRBV10-2
CASSESYGGVTGSTDTQYF
TGCGCCAGCAGTGAGTCGTACGGGGGGGTAACGGGGAGCACAGATACGCAGTATTTT
>NA|TRBJ2-1|TRBD1|TRBV7-9
CASSLGDRGNNEQFF
TGTGCCAGCAGCTTAGGGGACAGGGGAAACAATGAGCAGTTCTTC
>NA|TRBJ2-7|TRBD2|TRBV5-6
CASSYRGLAGAPPF
TGTGCCAGCAGTTATCGGGGACTAGCGGGGGCCCCCCCGTTC
>NA|TRBJ2-2|NA|TRBV27
CASGGPNTGELFF
TGTGCCAGCGGGGGTCCGAACACCGGGGAGCTGTTTTTT
>NA|TRBJ2-7|NA|TRBV10-2
CASSGSPGSNEQYF
TGCGCCAGCAGTGGATCCCCGGGGAGTAACGAGCAGTACTTC
>NA|TRBJ1-1|NA|TRBV29-1
CSVEPQEGPSEAFF
TGCAGCGTTGAACCCCAAGAGGGGCCCTCTGAAGCTTTCTTT
>NA|TRBJ1-4|NA|TRBV5-5
CASSLQANEKLFF
TGTGCCAGCAGCTTGCAGGCCAATGAAAAACTGTTTTTT
>NA|TRBJ2-1|TRBD2|TRBV7-9
CASSLVVAGLSNEQFF
TGTGCCAGCAGCTTAGTTGTAGCGGGGCTGTCTAATGAGCAGTTCTTC
>NA|TRBJ2-6|NA|TRBV7-9
CASSSAEGRRSSGANVLTF
TGTGCCAGCAGCTCGGCGGAGGGACGGCGGTCTTCTGGGGCCAACGTCCTGACTTTC
>NA|TRBJ2-3|NA|TRBV5-1
CASSSAQGLDTQYF
TGCGCCAGCAGCTCCGCACAGGGTTTGGATACGCAGTATTTT
>few|TRBJ1-5|NA|TRBV10-3
CAIREGRGGQPQHF
TGTGCCATCAGGGAAGGCAGGGGCGGTCAGCCCCAGCATTTT
>NA|TRBJ1-4|TRBD1|TRBV5-5
CASSNVGGNEKLFF
TGTGCCAGCAGCAATGTAGGGGGCAATGAAAAACTGTTTTTT
>NA|TRBJ2-1|NA|TRBV7-9
CASSLAGITGLGGIDEQFF
TGTGCCAGCAGCTTAGCGGGAATCACAGGCCTAGGAGGGATTGATGAGCAGTTCTTC
>few|TRBJ1-1|TRBD1|TRBV7-9
CASSSDERGHLNTEAFF
TGTGCCAGCAGCAGCGATGAGAGGGGGCACTTGAACACTGAAGCTTTCTTT
>NA|TRBJ2-7|NA|TRBV7-2
CASSQSFSYEQYF
TGTGCCAGCAGCCAGTCGTTCTCCTACGAGCAGTACTTC
>NA|TRBJ1-1|NA|TRBV5-6
CASSSLGVTEAFF
TGTGCCAGCAGCTCCTTGGGAGTAACTGAAGCTTTCTTT
>NA|TRBJ2-3|NA|TRBV5-1
CASSFLWSTDTQYF
TGCGCCAGCAGCTTCTTGTGGAGCACAGATACGCAGTATTTT
>once|TRBJ1-5|NA|TRBV10-3
CAISGGVSNQPQHF
TGTGCCATCAGTGGGGGGGTTAGCAATCAGCCCCAGCATTTT
>NA|TRBJ1-5|NA|TRBV6-1
CASRLLRVSNQPQHF
TGTGCCAGCAGACTACTTCGGGTTAGCAATCAGCCCCAGCATTTT
>NA|TRBJ2-2|NA|TRBV2
CASRGRPGRDTGELFF
TGTGCCAGCAGAGGCCGACCAGGACGGGACACCGGGGAGCTGTTTTTT
>NA|TRBJ2-1|TRBD2|TRBV6-5
CASSYSSGGHNEQFF
TGTGCCAGCAGTTACTCAAGCGGGGGCCACAATGAGCAGTTCTTC
>NA|TRBJ1-4|TRBD1|TRBV4-3
CASSSVQGAREKLFF
TGCGCCAGCAGCTCGGTACAGGGGGCGCGGGAAAAACTGTTTTTT
>NA|TRBJ1-1|NA|TRBV6-1
CASSVLGGDTEAFF
TGTGCCAGCAGTGTCCTGGGGGGGGACACTGAAGCTTTCTTT
>NA|TRBJ2-7|TRBD2|TRBV6-5
CASSYGTSGEYEQYF
TGTGCCAGCAGCTACGGGACTAGCGGGGAATACGAGCAGTACTTC